This T cell receptor beta chain was identified in a study of T cell responses to AZD1222 COVID-19 vaccine. General study points: Scientists sampled the repertoires only once the peak T cell response had passed.

This clone was found once. What it binds is unknown. This CDR3 is 16 amino acids long. Germline CDR1 MNHEY, CDR2 SMNVEV (reference sequence). V shed 4 bases and J 2 bases; nucleotides not matched to a gene: 10. Measured with immunoSEQ multiplex PCR; TCRdb has only the in-frame clones, and not every one. The sample records nearly 110,000 clones, around 90% being singletons. This chain links TRBV27 with TRBJ1-2; 7 bases agree with TRBD1. This material consisted of peripheral blood, taken 28 days after the second AZD1222 dose. This clonotype originated in an adult who received the AZD1222 COVID-19 vaccine. Here the CDR3 DNA reads TGTGCCAGCAGTTCCACCAGACAGGGCGTGAACTATGGCTACACCTTC. It yields the protein CASSSTRQGVNYGYTF.